This T cell receptor (beta chain) was sequenced in a study of control samples from healthy donors and cancer patients. The germline V gene encodes CDR1 SGHRS and CDR2 YFSETQ. The CDR3 is 14 residues long. The V end lost 4 bases, the J end lost 4 bases, and 12 bases lay between the germline ends. Generated by immunoSEQ multiplex PCR, the TCRdb table keeps only in-frame clones and is missing some. The top ten clones hold more than 1.3% of a sample with approximately 170,000 clones, 90% of them seen once. Only one count was recorded for this clone. This chain uses TRBV5-1 with TRBJ1-5; D is ambiguous. The source material was blood. This sequence originates from a woman between 50 and 59 years old in good health. Here the CDR3 DNA reads TGCGCCAGCAGCCCTTCGGACTGGAATCAGCCCCAGCATTTT. This gives the protein CASSPSDWNQPQHF.